This T cell receptor beta chain was captured by sequencing in a study of human T cells and chemical hapten exposure. Across the study: Alopecia areata, totalis or universalis affected patients, mainly female.

Whole-study findings and limits: Following DPC sensitization, TCRs present above 1 in 1000 frequency showed no change.

The time point denotes: pre-sensitization, week 0. The treatment was: therapeutic diphenylcyclopropenone sensitization with weekly scalp DPC. Trimming took 6 bases from V and 2 from J, leaving 10 bases between them. This CDR3 spans 13 amino acids. Germline V lookup: CDR1 SGHTA, CDR2 FQGNSA. A single record per CDR3 protein comes from TCRdb applying MiXCR to the RACE reads. The sample carries under 400,000 distinct CDR3 sequences, 4.5% to 5.5% recorded once. This clonotype was seen many times. Its specificity is not known. The chain joins TRBV7-2 to TRBJ1-2; D remains unclear. The sequence derives from a woman aged 50 to 60 with alopecia areata. Some clones in this sample may be carry-over from other donors' samples. The source was whole blood, collected in connection with sensitization to the hapten diphenylcyclopropenone (DPC). The CDR3 sequence is CASSLVGNYGYTF. The CDR3 coding sequence is TGTGCCAGCAGTTTGGTCGGGAACTATGGCTACACCTTC.